This T cell receptor (beta chain) was sequenced for a study of T cells in Graves' hyperthyroidism and ophthalmopathy. Whole-study findings and limits: Ophthalmopathy was distinguished from stable hyperthyroidism by 13 V-J signatures.

The V gene end was trimmed by 5 bases and the J gene end by 5 bases; junction bases not matched to a gene: 9. This CDR3 has 16 residues. CDR1 and CDR2 from the germline V gene are SEHNR and FQNEAQ (reference sequence). It was RNA transcripts that yielded the amplified TCR beta CDR3 regions. TCR CDR3 underwent first-round RT-PCR with the HTBI primer set. Each CDR3 protein gets one entry after TCRdb re-called the multiplex PCR reads with MiXCR. Among roughly 110,000 distinct CDR3 sequences listed, more than 15% were seen once. This clonotype occurred a few times. Its antigen is as yet unknown. Diagnostic assessment was based on clinical symptoms, serum thyroxine and TRAb, thyroid ultrasound and orbital computed tomography.

Source material: blood. The chain links TRBV7-9 to TRBJ1-4; 9 bases map to TRBD1. The source is a woman aged 45 to 65 with Graves' hyperthyroidism. CDR3 in DNA: TGTGCCAGCAGCCACCAGGACAGGGGCGGAAATGAAAAACTGTTTTTT. Amino acid sequence: CASSHQDRGGNEKLFF.